One and the same sample provided the 23 T cell receptor beta chains below, sequenced in a study of glioma-infiltrating T cells after dendritic cell vaccination. Time point meaning: after dendritic cell vaccination, including at tumor progression/relapse. Sequencing used immunoSEQ multiplex PCR; TCRdb keeps in-frame clones, though not all of them. The data hold about 50,000 clones, with over 75% observed a single time. The sequences come from blood, collected after dendritic cell vaccination. The receptors derive from a human donor with glioblastoma.

This chain links TRBV5-4 with TRBJ2-2; 11 nucleotides align to TRBD2. Germline trimming cut 3 bases from V and 1 base from J; bases unmatched to any gene: 2. This CDR3 has 16 residues. Germline V CDR1 and CDR2: SGHNT, YYREEE (reference sequence). The DNA of the CDR3 is TGTGCCAGCAGCTCCCTAGCGGGGGGGAACACCGGGGAGCTGTTTTTT. It translates to CASSSLAGGNTGELFF.

The chain has TRBV4-3 and TRBJ1-4; the D is unclear. CDR1 LGHNA and CDR2 YSLEER come from the germline V gene. Trimming removed 0 bases from V and 8 bases from J, with 7 bases in between. This CDR3 comprises 13 residues. The CDR3 coding sequence is TGCGCCAGCAGCCAAGAGTCTGGCGAAAAACTGTTTTTT. Amino acids: CASSQESGEKLFF.

The V and J genes are TRBV4-3 and TRBJ2-3; D is unresolved. With 0 bases removed from V and 0 bases from J, the gap between germline ends came to 10 bases. The CDR3 extends over 16 amino acids. Germline V gives CDR1 LGHNA, CDR2 YSLEER. CDR3: CASSQDQKRSTDTQYF. The CDR3 region has the DNA TGCGCCAGCAGCCAAGATCAAAAGAGGAGCACAGATACGCAGTATTTT.

The J gene is TRBJ2-2, the V gene TRBV15, with 11 bases aligning to TRBD2. CDR1 LNHNV and CDR2 YYDKDF come from the germline V gene (reference sequence). The CDR3 consists of 13 residues. V lost 7 bases, J lost 9 bases, and 4 bases stayed unmatched. Written as DNA, the CDR3 is TGTGCCACCAAGGGACTAGCGGACCGGGAGCTGTTTTTT. Amino acids: CATKGLADRELFF.

This clone occurred a few times. The gene calls are TRBV19 and TRBJ1-1, with D uncertain. Deletions cut 9 bases from V and 1 base from J, with 3 bases between. The CDR3 is made up of 10 amino acids. Germline lookup yields CDR1 LNHDA and CDR2 SQIVND (reference sequence). The CDR3 here is CASGNTEAFF. In DNA form, the CDR3 reads TGTGCCAGCGGGAACACTGAAGCTTTCTTT.

V is TRBV18 and J is TRBJ2-2; maybe TRBD2 (6 bases). Trimming removed 3 bases at V and 4 bases at J, with 15 bases between. Germline CDR1 KGHSH, CDR2 LQKENI. CDR3 length: 16 residues. CDR3 protein: CASSPTPGTRTGELFF. In nucleotides, the CDR3 is TGTGCCAGCTCACCGACTCCCGGGACTCGCACCGGGGAGCTGTTTTTT.

This clone was seen a handful of times. The rearrangement uses TRBV7-2 and TRBJ1-3; 9 nucleotides line up with TRBD1. CDR1 SGHTA and CDR2 FQGNSA come from the germline V gene. The CDR3 runs to 16 residues. V was pared by 6 bases and J by 4 bases, with 10 bases of the junction left unmatched. CDR3 loop: CASRPSQGARGNTIYF. In DNA, the CDR3 is TGTGCCAGCAGACCGTCACAGGGGGCGCGAGGAAACACCATATATTTT.

The rearrangement joins TRBV28 to TRBJ2-7; 8 bases map to TRBD2. Trimming took 5 bases from V and 2 from J; bases not matched to a gene: 5. CDR1 is MDHEN and CDR2 is SYDVKM in the germline V gene. The CDR3 loop spans 14 amino acids. The CDR3: CASSNSGATYEQYF. CDR3 nucleotide sequence: TGTGCCAGCAGTAATAGCGGGGCCACCTACGAGCAGTACTTC.

This chain connects TRBV6-5 to TRBJ1-5; D call uncertain. Trimming cost V 4 bases and J 3 bases, with 7 bases left between them. The CDR3 covers 13 residues. CDR1 MNHEY and CDR2 SVGAGI come from the germline V gene. The CDR3 is CASSSLLNQPQHF. In DNA form, the CDR3 reads TGTGCCAGCAGTTCCTTACTCAATCAGCCCCAGCATTTT.

CDR3 DNA sequence: TGTGCCAGCAGCGAATGGGACAGCTTAGAAGAGACCCAGTACTTC. Translated: CASSEWDSLEETQYF. The chain has TRBV5-5 and TRBJ2-5; 7 bases are a match to TRBD1. With V trimmed by 4 bases and J by 3 bases, 9 bases remained unmatched. The CDR3 contains 15 residues. Germline CDR1 and CDR2: SGHKS and YYEKEE (reference sequence).

Worth noting for this clone: This specimen includes other DNA sequences encoding the same CDR3. V and J are TRBV4-1 and TRBJ2-5; D remains unclear. This CDR3 has 14 residues. The germline V and J ends were trimmed by 0 bases and 2 bases, with 7 bases remaining between them. Germline V gene lookup returns CDR1 MGHRA and CDR2 YSYEKL. The DNA of the CDR3 is TGCGCCAGCAGCCAAGATTCAGGTCAAGAGACCCAGTACTTC. Translated: CASSQDSGQETQYF.

This chain links TRBV28 with TRBJ1-2; D is undetermined. Germline assignment: CDR1 MDHEN and CDR2 SYDVKM. The CDR3 contains 11 residues. V lost 6 bases, J lost 3 bases, and 5 bases lay in between. CDR3 DNA sequence: TGTGCCAGCAGCCCCGACTATGGCTACACCTTC. Protein: CASSPDYGYTF.

The chain combines TRBV5-1 with TRBJ2-1, with 10 bases identical to TRBD1. Germline-derived CDR1 and CDR2 are SGHRS and YFSETQ. The CDR3 sequence is 16 residues long. Unmatched junction bases numbered 15, after V lost 7 bases and J lost 8 bases. Here the CDR3 reads CASLELPGQGIYEQFF. The CDR3 DNA reads TGCGCCAGCCTTGAATTACCGGGACAGGGGATCTATGAGCAGTTCTTC.

The J gene is TRBJ1-6, the V gene TRBV11-3; weak D call: TRBD1 (6 bases). The CDR3 contains 18 residues. CDR1 is SGHNT, CDR2 YENEEA, per germline. V lost 1 base to trimming and J lost 7 bases, with 20 bases between them. The CDR3 DNA follows: TGTGCCAGCAGCTTAGGAGGGGGTGAAAGAATTAGGAATTCACCCCTCCACTTT. Residues: CASSLGGGERIRNSPLHF.

The chain joins TRBV5-6 to TRBJ2-7; weak D call: TRBD1 (5 bases). Germline values: CDR1 SGHDT, CDR2 YYEEEE. Trimming cost V 0 bases and J 6 bases, with 13 bases left between them. The CDR3 length is 14 residues. The CDR3 is CASSLASWGTEQYF. Written as DNA, the CDR3 is TGTGCCAGCAGCTTGGCTAGTTGGGGCACCGAGCAGTACTTC.

This sequence joins TRBV5-4 and TRBJ2-5; 12 bases align to TRBD2. J was trimmed by 2 bases and V by 6 bases; bases with no gene match: 5. CDR1 and CDR2 from the germline V gene are SGHNT and YYREEE (reference sequence). The CDR3 totals 15 residues. In nucleotides, the CDR3 is TGTGCCAGCACCCCTAGCGGGGGGGGGCAAGAGACCCAGTACTTC. Translated, it gives CASTPSGGGQETQYF.

The chain joins TRBV4-3 to TRBJ2-1, with a tentative D call TRBD1 (5 bases). Looked up from germline, CDR1 is LGHNA and CDR2 is YSLEER. This CDR3 has 16 residues. With 1 base removed from V and 5 bases from J, the gap between germline ends came to 15 bases. CDR3 DNA: TGCGCCAGCAGCCAAGTATGGACACGGTACAACAATGAGCAGTTCTTC. Encoded protein: CASSQVWTRYNNEQFF.

This chain uses TRBV11-2 with TRBJ2-5; D may be TRBD2 (5 bases). The V and J ends lost 5 bases and 2 bases respectively, with 15 bases between them. The CDR3 length is 15 residues. CDR1 SGHAT and CDR2 FQNNGV come from the germline V gene. The chain's CDR3 is CASSLWAGRQETQYF. The CDR3 DNA is TGTGCCAGCAGCCTCTGGGCGGGCAGGCAAGAGACCCAGTACTTC.

CDR3 DNA sequence: TGTGCCTCTAAAAAGGGGCTAGCGGGGGGCCTCTGGAGCACAGATACGCAGTATTTT. Amino acids: CASKKGLAGGLWSTDTQYF. V is TRBV19 and J is TRBJ2-3, with 11 bases fitting TRBD2. The V gene's germline CDR1 is LNHDA and CDR2 SQIVND (reference sequence). Trimming at V came to 11 bases and at J to 0 bases, leaving 19 bases not matched to a gene. The CDR3 is 19 amino acids.

V is TRBV28 and J is TRBJ1-6, with 7 bases matching TRBD1. Germline CDR1 MDHEN, CDR2 SYDVKM. The ends lost 4 bases at V and 4 bases at J; junction bases unmatched: 10. The CDR3 totals 17 residues. The CDR3 protein is CASSSPDRSTYNSPLHF. For the CDR3, the DNA is TGTGCCAGCAGTTCCCCGGACAGGAGTACATATAATTCACCCCTCCACTTT.

V usage is TRBV19 and J usage is TRBJ2-2; TRBD1 aligns across 8 bases. CDR3 size: 14 residues. The trim removed 4 bases at V and 5 bases at J, leaving 3 bases unmatched. The germline V gene encodes CDR1 LNHDA and CDR2 SQIVND (reference sequence). As DNA, the CDR3 is TGTGCCAGTAGTAATCGACAGGGGACCGGGGAGCTGTTTTTT. Translation: CASSNRQGTGELFF.

The chain has TRBV6-6 and TRBJ2-5, with D uncertain. The J call may be faulty, since TRBJ2-7 better matches the DNA end. The CDR3 has 12 residues. CDR1 and CDR2 from the germline V gene are MNHNY and SVGAGI (reference sequence). This chain's CDR3 is CASSLSSYEQYF. The CDR3 bases are TGTGCCAGCAGTTTGAGTTCCTACGAGCAGTACTTC.

This chain links TRBV4-2 with TRBJ2-1; D may be TRBD2 (6 bases). Germline V gives CDR1 LGHNA, CDR2 YNFKEQ. Deletions cut 2 bases from V and 0 bases from J, with 11 bases between. The CDR3 covers 16 residues. Here the CDR3 reads CASSQLAASSYNEQFF. As DNA, the CDR3 is TGTGCCAGCAGCCAATTAGCGGCGAGCTCCTACAATGAGCAGTTCTTC.